The 18 T cell receptor beta chains below come from one sample, sequenced in a study of blood T cell repertoires in COVID-19. Libraries were prepared by immunoSEQ multiplex PCR; TCRdb keeps only in-frame clonotypes and omits some of them. Of some 340,000 clones in the sample, 87% are singletons; the top ten hold about 5.4%. The material sequenced was PBMCs or T cells enriched from blood (not recorded which). The receptors come from a woman under 40 who had recovered from COVID-19.

The chain carries TRBV15 and TRBJ1-1; no definite D call. This CDR3 is 15 amino acids long. Germline V gene lookup returns CDR1 LNHNV and CDR2 YYDKDF (reference sequence). V lost 0 bases to trimming and J lost 4 bases, with 12 bases between them. The CDR3 sequence is CATSRDRGLGTEAFF. CDR3 in DNA: TGTGCCACCAGCAGAGATAGAGGGTTGGGCACTGAAGCTTTCTTT.

The CDR3 sequence is CASSQDKVGSFGRNTEAFF. The CDR3 DNA reads TGCGCCAGCAGCCAAGATAAAGTCGGGAGTTTCGGGAGGAACACTGAAGCTTTCTTT. This rearrangement joins TRBV4-1 to TRBJ1-1; D uncertain. This CDR3 region has 19 residues. Per the germline V gene, CDR1 is MGHRA and CDR2 is YSYEKL. The V end was cut by 0 bases, the J end by 1 base, with 21 bases between.

This chain joins TRBV18 and TRBJ2-7; 7 bases are a match to TRBD1. CDR1 and CDR2 from the germline V gene are KGHSH and LQKENI. The CDR3 has 15 amino acids. The V segment lost 3 bases and the J segment 4 bases; nucleotides outside the gene matches: 9. This CDR3 is CASSPPGQRSYEQYF. CDR3 sequence (DNA): TGTGCCAGCTCACCTCCGGGACAGAGATCTTACGAGCAGTACTTC.

The V gene is TRBV28, the J gene TRBJ1-5, with D tentatively TRBD1 (5 bases). The CDR3 covers 12 residues. Germline assignment: CDR1 MDHEN and CDR2 SYDVKM. V lost 11 bases and J 4 bases, leaving 12 bases between the germline ends. The CDR3 DNA follows: TGTGCCTGGGGGGAGGTAAATCAGCCCCAGCATTTT. It encodes CAWGEVNQPQHF.

The rearrangement links TRBV9 to TRBJ1-6; D perhaps matches TRBD1 (6 bases). Trimming took off 3 bases at V and 13 bases at J, with 17 bases between the two ends. From germline, CDR1 is SGDLS and CDR2 YYNGEE. CDR3 length equals 14 residues. In DNA, the CDR3 is TGTGCCAGCAGCGAACTGACAGGTCCCGCTCCCCTCCACTTT. Its translation is CASSELTGPAPLHF. Together with reference TRBV9 and TRBJ1-6, the CDR3 gives the full variable domain: DSGVTQTPKHLITATGQRVTLRCSPRSGDLSVYWYQQSLDQGLQFLIQYYNGEERAKGNILERFSAQQFPDLHSELNLSSLELGDSALYFCASSELTGPAPLHFGNGTRLTVT.

This chain uses TRBV11-3 with TRBJ1-5, with TRBD1 matching over 10 bases. The CDR3 extends over 16 amino acids. Germline loops: CDR1 SGHNT, CDR2 YENEEA. After removal of 5 bases from V and 2 bases from J, the junction contained 6 bases not matched to a gene. This CDR3 is CASSKRQGACNQPQHF. DNA for the CDR3: TGTGCCAGCAGCAAACGACAGGGGGCGTGCAATCAGCCCCAGCATTTT. The full variable domain, rest sourced from reference TRBV11-3 and TRBJ1-5, is EAGVVQSPRYKIIEKKQPVAFWCNPISGHNTLYWYLQNLGQGPELLIRYENEEAVDDSQLPKDRFSAERLKGVDSTLKIQPAELGDSAVYLCASSKRQGACNQPQHFGDGTRLSIL.

V is TRBV6-5 and J is TRBJ1-1; the D is unclear. In germline, CDR1 is MNHEY, CDR2 SVGAGI. The CDR3 totals 14 residues. Deletions cut 0 bases from V and 1 base from J, with 6 bases between. CDR3 in amino acids: CASSYSTPNTEAFF. The CDR3 nucleotides are TGTGCCAGCAGTTACTCGACACCGAACACTGAAGCTTTCTTT.

V and J are TRBV29-1 and TRBJ2-7; 7 positions match TRBD1. This CDR3 spans 14 amino acids. Germline V gene sequence: CDR1 SQVTM, CDR2 ANQGSEA. After removal of 7 bases from V and 3 bases from J, the junction contained 12 bases not matched to a gene. The CDR3 nucleotides read TGCAGCGCGAGGACAGGTTGGTCCAACTACGAGCAGTACTTC. Its protein is CSARTGWSNYEQYF.

The chain joins TRBV18 to TRBJ2-2, with D possibly matching TRBD1 (7 bases). This CDR3 has 16 amino acids. Deletions cut 6 bases from V and 0 bases from J, with 14 bases between. CDR1 and CDR2 (germline): KGHSH, LQKENI. Here the CDR3 reads CASSVRGAANTGELFF. The CDR3 nucleotides read TGTGCCAGCTCGGTCAGGGGGGCTGCGAACACCGGGGAGCTGTTTTTT.

The chain is built from TRBV3-1 (or the pseudogene TRBV3-2) and TRBJ1-4; D may be TRBD1 (6 bases). The CDR3 has 15 residues. In germline, CDR1 is LGHDT, CDR2 YNNKEL (reference sequence). The V gene lost 1 base and the J gene lost 0 bases, with 6 bases spanning the gap. In DNA form, the CDR3 reads TGTGCCAGCAGCCAAGGGACAGCAACTAATGAAAAACTGTTTTTT. Protein sequence: CASSQGTATNEKLFF.

The rearrangement joins TRBV19 to TRBJ2-7; D is possibly TRBD1 (6 bases). CDR1 is LNHDA and CDR2 is SQIVND in the germline V gene (reference sequence). Trimming took off 3 bases at V and 4 bases at J, with 16 bases between the two ends. This CDR3 spans 15 amino acids. DNA of the CDR3: TGTGCCAGTAGTATCGGCGAGGGGGTAGTGTACGAGCAGTACTTC. Amino acids: CASSIGEGVVYEQYF.

This sequence joins TRBV7-9 and TRBJ1-1; 8 bases match TRBD1. Germline V lookup: CDR1 SEHNR, CDR2 FQNEAQ (reference sequence). Trimming removed 5 bases from V and 10 bases from J; junction bases left unmatched: 12. This CDR3 has 14 residues. CDR3 DNA sequence: TGTGCCAGCAGCCCACTCTCGGACAGGGCGTCAGCTTTCTTT. This codes for CASSPLSDRASAFF.

The chain joins TRBV29-1 to TRBJ2-5; 7 bases agree with TRBD2. V was pared by 7 bases and J by 2 bases, with 7 bases of the junction left unmatched. The CDR3 length is 13 residues. Per germline, CDR1 SQVTM and CDR2 ANQGSEA. The CDR3 bases are TGCAGCGGTCGGGACTACAAACAAGAGACCCAGTACTTC. This sequence encodes CSGRDYKQETQYF. Full variable domain (remainder filled in from reference TRBV29-1 and TRBJ2-5): SAVISQKPSRDICQRGTSLTIQCQVDSQVTMMFWYRQQPGQSLTLIATANQGSEATYESGFVIDKFPISRPNLTFSTLTVSNMSPEDSSIYLCSGRDYKQETQYFGPGTRLLVL.

The gene calls are TRBV7-2 and TRBJ1-5, with TRBD1 identical over 8 bases. Germline trimming cut 5 bases from V and 6 bases from J; bases unmatched to any gene: 6. The CDR3 sequence is 14 residues long. Per the germline V gene, CDR1 is SGHTA and CDR2 is FQGNSA. The CDR3 is CASSPRGRVQPQHF. The DNA of the CDR3 is TGTGCCAGCAGCCCCAGGGGGCGAGTTCAGCCCCAGCATTTT.

The chain couples TRBV5-4 to TRBJ2-5; D not certain. V lost 1 base and J lost 4, with 8 bases in between. Per the germline V gene, CDR1 is SGHNT and CDR2 is YYREEE (reference sequence). This CDR3 has 13 residues. CDR3 amino acids: CASSLSQVETQYF. CDR3 bases: TGTGCCAGCAGCTTGTCTCAGGTAGAGACCCAGTACTTC. The variable domain in full, with the rest retrieved from reference TRBV5-4 and TRBJ2-5, is ETGVTQSPTHLIKTRGQQVTLRCSSQSGHNTVSWYQQALGQGPQFIFQYYREEENGRGNFPPRFSGLQFPNYSSELNVNALELDDSALYLCASSLSQVETQYFGPGTRLLVL.

V gene TRBV5-6 combines with J gene TRBJ1-1, with TRBD1 matching over 8 bases. V dropped 2 bases and J dropped 5; count of bases not matched to a gene: 8. Germline V gene sequence: CDR1 SGHDT, CDR2 YYEEEE. This CDR3 has 15 residues. In nucleotides, the CDR3 is TGTGCCAGCAGCTTTTGGACAGGGAGAGGGACTGAAGCTTTCTTT. Translation: CASSFWTGRGTEAFF.

This chain connects TRBV29-1 to TRBJ2-3; perhaps TRBD1 as D (6 bases). This CDR3 comprises 12 residues. V was clipped by 5 bases and J by 7 bases, with 13 bases between them. Looked up from germline, CDR1 is SQVTM and CDR2 is ANQGSEA. The CDR3, as DNA: TGCAGCGTTATCCACAGGGTAAATACGCAGTATTTT. Its translation: CSVIHRVNTQYF.

In DNA, the CDR3 is TGTGCCAGCAGCCACCAGGACATGAACACTGAAGCTTTCTTT. This gives the protein CASSHQDMNTEAFF. The chain uses TRBV3-1 (or the pseudogene TRBV3-2) and TRBJ1-1, with a weak D call TRBD1 (5 bases). Per the germline V gene, CDR1 is LGHDT and CDR2 is YNNKEL (reference sequence). CDR3 length: 14 residues. V shed 3 bases and J shed 0 bases, with 8 bases lying between them.